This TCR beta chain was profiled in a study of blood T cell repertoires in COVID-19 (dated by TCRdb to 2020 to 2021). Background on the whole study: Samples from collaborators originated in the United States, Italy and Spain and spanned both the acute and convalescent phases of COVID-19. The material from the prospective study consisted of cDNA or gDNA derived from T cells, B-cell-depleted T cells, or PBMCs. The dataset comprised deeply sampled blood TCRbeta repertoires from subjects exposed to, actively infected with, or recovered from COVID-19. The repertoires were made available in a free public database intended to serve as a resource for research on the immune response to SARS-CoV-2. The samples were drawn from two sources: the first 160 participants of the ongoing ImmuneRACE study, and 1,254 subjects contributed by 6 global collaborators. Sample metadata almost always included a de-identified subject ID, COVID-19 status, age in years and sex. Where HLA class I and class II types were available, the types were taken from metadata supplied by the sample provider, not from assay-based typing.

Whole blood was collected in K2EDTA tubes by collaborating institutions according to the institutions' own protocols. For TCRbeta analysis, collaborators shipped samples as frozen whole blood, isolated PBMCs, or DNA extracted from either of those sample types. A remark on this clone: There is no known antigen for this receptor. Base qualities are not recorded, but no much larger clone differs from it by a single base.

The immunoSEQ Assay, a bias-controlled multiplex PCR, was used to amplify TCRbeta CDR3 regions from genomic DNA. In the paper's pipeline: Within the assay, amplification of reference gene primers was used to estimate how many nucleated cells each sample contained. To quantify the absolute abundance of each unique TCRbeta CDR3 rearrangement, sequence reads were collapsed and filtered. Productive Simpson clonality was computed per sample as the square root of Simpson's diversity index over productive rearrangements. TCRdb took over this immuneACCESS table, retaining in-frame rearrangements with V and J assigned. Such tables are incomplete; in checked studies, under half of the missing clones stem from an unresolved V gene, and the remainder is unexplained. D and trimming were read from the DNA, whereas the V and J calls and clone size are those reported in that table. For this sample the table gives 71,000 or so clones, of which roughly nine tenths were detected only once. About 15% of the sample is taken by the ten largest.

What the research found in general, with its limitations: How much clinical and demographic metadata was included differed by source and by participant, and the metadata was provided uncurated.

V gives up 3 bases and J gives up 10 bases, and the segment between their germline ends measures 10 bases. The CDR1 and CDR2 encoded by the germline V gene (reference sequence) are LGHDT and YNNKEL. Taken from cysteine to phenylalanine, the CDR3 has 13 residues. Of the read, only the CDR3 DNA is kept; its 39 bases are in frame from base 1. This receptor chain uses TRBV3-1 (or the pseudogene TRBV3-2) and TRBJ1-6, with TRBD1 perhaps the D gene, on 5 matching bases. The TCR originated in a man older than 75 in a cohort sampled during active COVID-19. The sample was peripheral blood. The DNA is TGTGCCAGCAGCCAGGCGGGGGAGTCACCCCTCCACTTT. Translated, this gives CASSQAGESPLHF.